This T cell receptor beta chain was identified in a study of CD8+ T cells in alopecia areata. Study-level findings and limits: The study found higher clonality in lesional than normal scalp, especially in alopecia totalis/universalis.

RNA was isolated and reverse transcribed to cDNA, the sequencing template. The repertoire was sequenced with immunoSEQ multiplex PCR; TCRdb's copy has only in-frame clones and lacks some. The sample shows roughly 150,000 clones, around half of them seen only once. Samples from alopecia areata patients were lesional scalp punch biopsies and peripheral blood. PBMCs, the starting material, were the source of sorted CD4+ and CD8+ T cells. This clone was seen a few times. Its antigen is currently unknown. Germline CDR1 is SQVTM and CDR2 is ANQGSEA. The CDR3 contains 13 residues. J lost 7 bases, V lost 4 bases, and 9 bases had no gene match.

This chain joins TRBV29-1 and TRBJ1-1; 7 nucleotides line up with TRBD1. Specimen: CD8+ T cells sorted from blood, collected at week 0. The TCR originated in a human donor with alopecia areata. CDR3 sequence reads: CSVVGTEGGEAFF. CDR3 bases: TGCAGCGTTGTGGGGACAGAGGGAGGTGAAGCTTTCTTT.